This T cell receptor (beta chain) was sequenced for a study of T-cell memory formation after mild COVID-19. Whole-study findings and limits: Clones that got smaller from day 15 to 85 had even CD4/CD8, while clones growing later tipped toward CD4+. Pre-infection memory contained some responding clones, which suggested that cross-reactive memory had joined.

This clonotype was seen a handful of times. Antigen specificity is unknown. A much bigger clone sits one base away, suggesting this may be a read error. A single record per CDR3 protein comes from TCRdb applying MiXCR to the 5' RACE reads. This table holds roughly 380,000 distinct CDR3 sequences, 25% to 30% found once. CDR1 and CDR2 from the germline V gene are LNHNV and YYDKDF (reference sequence). The J segment lost 0 bases and the V segment lost 5 bases, leaving 1 base of the junction unmatched. CDR3 length equals 13 residues. The clonotype comes from an adult woman who had mild COVID-19 (a few samples of this study predate the infection). Cell type and time point are not known. This chain joins TRBV15 and TRBJ2-7, with TRBD1 matching over 7 bases. The sequenced material came from PBMCs or a T cell subset sorted from them (not recorded which). In nucleotides, the CDR3 is TGTGCCACCAGCCGGGACAGCTCCTACGAGCAGTACTTC. Its translation: CATSRDSSYEQYF.